The entry that follows covers one T cell receptor beta chain sequence. The target antigen is unknown. This sample was included in a study of T cell repertoires in cytomegalovirus infection. The overall study: Public signatures in TCR beta pointed to CMV infection and matching HLA type.

Regarding the study as a whole: Ex vivo responses were dominated by HLA-C-restricted CMV-specific TCR beta clonotypes. Using cumulative public TCR beta family frequency, the authors identified those who carried CMV together with the relevant HLA.

Via MiXCR, TCRdb re-called the reads, giving one row per CDR3 protein. The sample consists of hundreds of thousands of distinct CDR3 sequences, 35% of them appearing once. In germline, CDR1 is DFQATT, CDR2 SNEGSKA (reference sequence). The CDR3 runs to 14 residues. V gave up 6 bases and J gave up 10 bases, with 19 bases separating them. The chain has TRBV20-1 and TRBJ1-6; D is perhaps TRBD1 (5 bases). This TCR derives from a human donor in good health (CMV status not recorded). Some clones in this sample may be carry-over from other donors' samples. Sequenced: PBMCs. Here the CDR3 reads CSAQQGEGGSPLHF. The CDR3 DNA reads as TGCAGTGCCCAGCAGGGAGAAGGCGGATCACCCCTCCACTTT.